The 27 T cell receptor beta chains below were found in one sample sequenced in a study of T-cell reconstitution after alpha-beta-depleted transplantation in children. Researchers prepared the TCRbeta library using unique molecular identifiers, the study reports. TCRdb re-called the PCR reads with MiXCR, one entry per CDR3 protein. The sample lists approximately 630,000 distinct CDR3 sequences, roughly 14% seen once, with 0.79% in the top ten. This specimen was PBMCs, taken before TCRalphabeta/CD19-depleted stem cell transplant. Source of these receptors: a girl aged 2 to 9 with congenital amegakaryocytic thrombocytopenia, due to receive a stem cell transplant.

This clonotype was seen at least ten times. V is TRBV12-3 or TRBV12-4 and J is TRBJ2-1, with D possibly TRBD2 on 5 matching bases. The CDR3 sequence is 14 residues long. V dropped 7 bases and J dropped 7 bases, with 17 bases sitting between them. The CDR3 loop reads CASIPRETKNEQFF. CDR3 sequence (DNA): TGTGCCAGCATCCCGAGGGAGACGAAAAATGAGCAGTTCTTC.

This clonotype appeared a few times. The chain carries TRBV19 and TRBJ2-2, with 12 nucleotides matching TRBD2. J was trimmed by 4 bases and V by 8 bases; bases with no gene match: 8. Germline V CDR1 and CDR2: LNHDA, SQIVND (reference sequence). CDR3 length: 16 amino acids. CDR3 in amino acids: CASSPTSGRSTGELFF. The CDR3 region has the DNA TGTGCCAGTTCCCCAACTAGCGGGAGGAGCACCGGGGAGCTGTTTTTT.

The table lists this clonotype with many counts. V gene TRBV20-1 combines with J gene TRBJ2-7; TRBD1 is a possible D gene (5 bases). The germline V gene encodes CDR1 DFQATT and CDR2 SNEGSKA (reference sequence). The ends were cut back, 3 bases at V and 3 bases at J, with 12 bases in the middle. The CDR3 extends over 13 amino acids. DNA for the CDR3: TGCAGTGCTAGGGTCAGGACACGCTACGAGCAGTACTTC. Translated: CSARVRTRYEQYF.

The gene calls are TRBV4-2 and TRBJ2-1; the match to TRBD2 covers 8 bases. The germline gives CDR1 LGHNA, CDR2 YNFKEQ. This CDR3 is built from 13 residues. J was trimmed by 8 bases and V by 1 base; bases with no gene match: 1. The CDR3 reads CASSQGGLDEQFF. The CDR3 bases are TGTGCCAGCAGCCAAGGGGGACTAGATGAGCAGTTCTTC.

This clonotype was counted ten times or more. CDR3 coding DNA: TGTGCCAGCAGCTACCCGACTAGCGGGAGGACTGGCGGGGAGCTGTTTTTT. Its protein product is CASSYPTSGRTGGELFF. V gene TRBV12-3 or TRBV12-4 combines with J gene TRBJ2-2; 13 bases agree with TRBD2. Losses at the gene ends were 6 bases for V and 7 bases for J; bases not matched to a gene: 11. This CDR3 region has 17 residues.

The sample holds many counts of this clonotype. This rearrangement joins TRBV29-1 to TRBJ1-1; D unclear. This CDR3 is built from 11 residues. Per germline, CDR1 SQVTM and CDR2 ANQGSEA. The CDR3 region is CSAWVVAEAFF. The CDR3 DNA is TGCAGTGCATGGGTAGTGGCTGAAGCTTTCTTT. Looking up the rest from reference TRBV29-1 and TRBJ1-1 gives the full variable domain: SAVISQKPSRDICQRGTSLTIQCQVDSQVTMMFWYRQQPGQSLTLIATANQGSEATYESGFVIDKFPISRPNLTFSTLTVSNMSPEDSSIYLCSAWVVAEAFFGQGTRLTVV.

This clonotype was recorded many times. This sequence joins TRBV29-1 and TRBJ2-3; TRBD2 matches at 9 bases. V shed 4 bases, J shed 5 bases, and the junction held 1 base outside the gene matches. The CDR3 runs 12 residues. Germline CDR1 SQVTM, CDR2 ANQGSEA. This CDR3 is CSVALAGDTQYF. CDR3 sequence (DNA): TGCAGCGTTGCACTAGCGGGAGATACGCAGTATTTT.

In this sample, this clonotype turned up many times. V gene TRBV29-1 combines with J gene TRBJ1-2, with TRBD1 as a possible D gene (5 bases). This CDR3 spans 15 amino acids. V lost 4 bases, J lost 2 bases, and 17 bases lay in between. Germline assignment: CDR1 SQVTM and CDR2 ANQGSEA. CDR3 loop: CSVGENVDRNYGYTF. The CDR3 nucleotides are TGCAGCGTTGGGGAAAATGTTGACAGAAACTATGGCTACACCTTC.

This clonotype has just a few counts. This chain uses TRBV27 with TRBJ2-1, with 10 bases identical to TRBD2. Germline CDR1 and CDR2: MNHEY and SMNVEV (reference sequence). With 0 bases clipped from V and 6 bases from J, the junction kept 11 bases outside the gene matches. The CDR3 runs to 18 residues. The CDR3 region is CASSLSYGRWTSGNEQFF. DNA for the CDR3: TGTGCCAGCAGTTTATCCTATGGGAGGTGGACTAGCGGCAATGAGCAGTTCTTC.

The chain couples TRBV10-1 to TRBJ2-3, with D hard to call. Deletions cut 3 bases from V and 5 bases from J, with 9 bases between. Germline V gene data show CDR1 as WNHNN and CDR2 as SYGVQD (reference sequence). The CDR3 totals 13 residues. CDR3 amino acids: CASSEVAGDTQYF. The CDR3 coding sequence is TGCGCCAGCAGTGAAGTAGCAGGAGATACGCAGTATTTT.

At least ten counts were recorded for this clonotype. This chain links TRBV20-1 with TRBJ2-7; TRBD2 matches at 9 bases. Germline-derived CDR1 and CDR2 are DFQATT and SNEGSKA (reference sequence). J was trimmed by 3 bases and V by 3 bases; bases with no gene match: 6. This CDR3 is 14 amino acids long. CDR3 in DNA: TGCAGTGCTAGGCTGTTAGCGGGGGACTACGAGCAGTACTTC. This codes for CSARLLAGDYEQYF.

This clonotype appeared many times. The genes are TRBV20-1 and TRBJ2-3; 15 bases match TRBD2. The junction had 11 bases not matched to a gene; V was cut back by 3 bases and J by 4 bases. CDR3 length equals 18 residues. The germline CDR1 and CDR2 sequences are DFQATT and SNEGSKA (reference sequence). CDR3 nucleotide sequence: TGCAGTGCTAGTAGGGGGGGACTAGCGGGAGGTTGGGCAGATACGCAGTATTTT. This translates into CSASRGGLAGGWADTQYF.

This clonotype was counted a few times. V and J are TRBV12-3 or TRBV12-4 and TRBJ2-2; 8 bases map to TRBD1. CDR3 length: 15 residues. The V segment lost 6 bases and the J segment 3 bases; nucleotides outside the gene matches: 6. CDR3 sequence (DNA): TGTGCCAGCAGACTCGGGACAGGATACACCGGGGAGCTGTTTTTT. This gives the protein CASRLGTGYTGELFF.

As DNA, the CDR3 is TGCAGTTACTGGGCTAGCGAAGGGGGTCGTAGGGCGGATACGCAGTATTTT. Amino acid sequence: CSYWASEGGRRADTQYF. The chain links TRBV20-1 to TRBJ2-3, with D possibly being TRBD1 or TRBD2 (6 bases each). Germline V gene sequence: CDR1 DFQATT, CDR2 SNEGSKA (reference sequence). The CDR3 has 17 residues. Trimming pared 8 bases from V and 6 bases from J, leaving 30 bases between.

There are many counts of this clonotype. The V and J genes are TRBV4-1 and TRBJ2-6; the match to TRBD1 covers 9 bases. Unmatched junction bases numbered 2, after V lost 0 bases and J lost 2 bases. This CDR3 has 17 amino acids. Germline V gives CDR1 MGHRA, CDR2 YSYEKL. CDR3 bases: TGCGCCAGCAGCCAAGAGAGACAGGGGGCTGGGGCCAACGTCCTGACTTTC. This translates into CASSQERQGAGANVLTF.

This clonotype was recorded at least ten times. V usage is TRBV5-1 and J usage is TRBJ2-7; the D gene is possibly TRBD2 (5 bases). Germline-derived CDR1 and CDR2 are SGHRS and YFSETQ. This CDR3 region has 13 residues. V was trimmed by 2 bases and J by 7 bases, leaving 13 bases between them. Here the CDR3 reads CASSFSAGLEQYF. The CDR3 DNA sequence: TGCGCCAGCAGCTTCTCGGCCGGACTGGAGCAGTACTTC.

This chain links TRBV20-1 with TRBJ2-1; 11 nucleotides align to TRBD2. V lost 6 bases to trimming and J lost 8 bases; unmatched junction nucleotides: 9. Germline V gene lookup returns CDR1 DFQATT and CDR2 SNEGSKA (reference sequence). The CDR3 sequence is 14 residues long. Here the CDR3 DNA reads TGCAGTGCAATAGCGGGAGGGCCGGTGGATGAGCAGTTCTTC. Translated, it gives CSAIAGGPVDEQFF.

This clonotype was recorded at least ten times. CDR3 in DNA: TGCAGTGCAAGGACTAGCGGGAGGGGATTTCAAGAGACCCAGTACTTC. This sequence encodes CSARTSGRGFQETQYF. The gene calls are TRBV20-1 and TRBJ2-5, with 15 bases matching TRBD2. Losses at the gene ends were 6 bases for V and 2 bases for J; bases not matched to a gene: 7. This CDR3 is 16 amino acids long. Germline values: CDR1 DFQATT, CDR2 SNEGSKA (reference sequence).

This clonotype was detected ten times or more. The chain couples TRBV7-2 to TRBJ2-3, with TRBD2 matching 9 bases. Germline-derived CDR1 and CDR2 are SGHTA and FQGNSA. The CDR3 contains 15 residues. Trimming at V came to 0 bases and at J to 6 bases, leaving 4 bases not matched to a gene. The CDR3 nucleotides read TGTGCCAGCAGCTTAGCCCCCCTAGCGGGGGATACGCAGTATTTT. Amino acids: CASSLAPLAGDTQYF.

The CDR3 coding sequence is TGTGCCAGCAGTGTTGTGGGCGGGACGAACTACAATGAGCAGTTCTTC. It encodes CASSVVGGTNYNEQFF. V is TRBV4-2 and J is TRBJ2-1; TRBD2 might be the D (6 bases). With 6 bases removed from V and 3 bases from J, the gap between germline ends came to 18 bases. The CDR3 has 16 amino acids. Germline V gives CDR1 LGHNA, CDR2 YNFKEQ.

In this sample, this clonotype turned up many times. J is TRBJ2-7 and V is TRBV12-3 or TRBV12-4, with 9 bases lining up with TRBD2. This CDR3 has 14 amino acids. The V segment lost 3 bases and the J segment 2 bases; nucleotides outside the gene matches: 2. The CDR3 here is CASSFGGRAYEQYF. The DNA of the CDR3 is TGTGCCAGCAGTTTCGGCGGGAGGGCCTACGAGCAGTACTTC.

This clonotype was seen ten or more times. The rearrangement joins TRBV6-1 to TRBJ2-1; 12 nucleotides match TRBD2. The CDR3 runs to 14 residues. Trimming at V came to 6 bases and at J to 13 bases, leaving 10 bases not matched to a gene. Germline lookup yields CDR1 MNHNS and CDR2 SASEGT. This chain's CDR3 is CASRTGLAGGVQFF. CDR3 DNA: TGTGCCAGCAGGACCGGGCTAGCGGGAGGGGTCCAGTTCTTC.

The rearrangement uses TRBV3-1 and TRBJ1-1; 10 bases map to TRBD1. V shed 4 bases, J shed 5 bases, and the junction held 10 bases outside the gene matches. The V gene's germline CDR1 is LGHDT and CDR2 YNNKEL (reference sequence). This CDR3 spans 16 amino acids. CDR3 loop: CASSLLLTGGQTEAFF. The CDR3 DNA follows: TGTGCCAGCAGCCTACTTCTGACAGGGGGCCAGACTGAAGCTTTCTTT.

In this sample, this clonotype turned up a few times. The junction differs from germline at one of its ends, possibly a read error. This rearrangement joins TRBV20-1 to TRBJ2-5, with TRBD2 matching over 8 bases. Per the germline V gene, CDR1 is DFQATT and CDR2 is SNEGSKA (reference sequence). This CDR3 has 16 amino acids. The CDR3: CCARDLTSGVQETQYF. CDR3 bases: TGCTGTGCTAGAGATCTAACTAGCGGAGTCCAAGAGACCCAGTACTTC.

This clonotype has just one count. The CDR3 region has the DNA TGCGCCAGCAGCTCCTCGGGAGGTGATACCGGGGAGCTGTTTTTT. This translates into CASSSSGGDTGELFF. The V call is TRBV5-1, the J call TRBJ2-2; 7 bases align to TRBD2. The CDR3 contains 15 residues. The germline V gene has CDR1 SGHRS and CDR2 YFSETQ. J was trimmed by 5 bases and V by 3 bases; bases with no gene match: 7.

On this clonotype: A much larger clonotype is one base distant, so this may be a read error. V is TRBV7-2 and J is TRBJ2-7, with D uncertain. Germline V gene lookup returns CDR1 SGHTA and CDR2 FQGNSA. This CDR3 contains 14 residues. V lost 1 base and J 2 bases, leaving 9 bases between the germline ends. The CDR3 sequence: CTSSLGPQTYEQYF. The CDR3 region has the DNA TGTACCAGCAGCTTAGGACCACAAACCTACGAGCAGTACTTC.

Comment on this clonotype: Germline is not matched at one junction end, which may reflect a read error. The V call is TRBV20-1, the J call TRBJ2-5; TRBD2 matches at 15 bases. CDR1 DFQATT and CDR2 SNEGSKA come from the germline V gene (reference sequence). There are 17 residues in the CDR3. The CDR3 spells CCAGIRGLAGGYETQYF. The CDR3 coding sequence is TGCTGTGCGGGAATCCGAGGACTAGCGGGAGGGTATGAGACCCAGTACTTC.